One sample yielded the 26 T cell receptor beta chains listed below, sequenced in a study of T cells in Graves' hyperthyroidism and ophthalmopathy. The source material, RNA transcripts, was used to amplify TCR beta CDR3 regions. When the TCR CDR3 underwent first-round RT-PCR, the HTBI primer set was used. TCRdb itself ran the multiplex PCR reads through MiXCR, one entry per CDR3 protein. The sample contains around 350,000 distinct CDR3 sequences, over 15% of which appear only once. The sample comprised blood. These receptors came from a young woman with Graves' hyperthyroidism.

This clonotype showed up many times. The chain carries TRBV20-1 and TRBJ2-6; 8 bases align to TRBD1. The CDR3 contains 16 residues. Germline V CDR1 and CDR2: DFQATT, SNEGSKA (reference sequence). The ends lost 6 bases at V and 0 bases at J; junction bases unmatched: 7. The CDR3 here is CSAPGQDHSGANVLTF. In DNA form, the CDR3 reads TGCAGTGCCCCGGGACAGGACCACTCTGGGGCCAACGTCCTGACTTTC.

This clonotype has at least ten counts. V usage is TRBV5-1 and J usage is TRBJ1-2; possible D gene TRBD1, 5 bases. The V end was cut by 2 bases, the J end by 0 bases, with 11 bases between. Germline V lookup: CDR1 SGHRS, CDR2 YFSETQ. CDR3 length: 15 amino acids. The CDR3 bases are TGCGCCAGCAGCTTAGCGGACAATTCTAACTATGGCTACACCTTC. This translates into CASSLADNSNYGYTF.

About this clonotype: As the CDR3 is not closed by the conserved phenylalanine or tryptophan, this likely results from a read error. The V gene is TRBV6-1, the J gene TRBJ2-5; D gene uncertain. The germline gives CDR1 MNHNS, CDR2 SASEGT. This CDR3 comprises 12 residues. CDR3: CATGGAQESQYY. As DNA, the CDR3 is TGTGCCACCGGTGGCGCCCAAGAGTCCCAGTACTAC.

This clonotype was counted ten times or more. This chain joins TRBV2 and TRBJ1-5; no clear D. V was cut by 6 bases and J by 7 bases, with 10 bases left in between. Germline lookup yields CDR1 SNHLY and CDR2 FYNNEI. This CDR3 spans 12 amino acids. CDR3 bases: TGTGCCAGCAGGGCAGTGGGACAGCCCCAGCATTTT. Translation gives CASRAVGQPQHF.

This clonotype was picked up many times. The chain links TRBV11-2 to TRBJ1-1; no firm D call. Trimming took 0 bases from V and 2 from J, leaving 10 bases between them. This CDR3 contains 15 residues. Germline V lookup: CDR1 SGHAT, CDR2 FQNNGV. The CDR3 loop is CASSLDLQANTEAFF. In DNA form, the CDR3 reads TGTGCCAGCAGCTTAGATCTCCAGGCTAACACTGAAGCTTTCTTT. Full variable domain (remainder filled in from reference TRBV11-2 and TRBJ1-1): EAGVAQSPRYKIIEKRQSVAFWCNPISGHATLYWYQQILGQGPKLLIQFQNNGVVDDSQLPKDRFSAERLKGVDSTLKIQPAKLEDSAVYLCASSLDLQANTEAFFGQGTRLTVV.

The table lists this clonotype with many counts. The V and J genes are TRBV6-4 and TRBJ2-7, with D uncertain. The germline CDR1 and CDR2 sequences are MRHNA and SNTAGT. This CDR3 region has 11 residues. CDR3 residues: CAQLGHYEQYF. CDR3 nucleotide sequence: TGTGCTCAGCTTGGCCACTACGAGCAGTACTTC.

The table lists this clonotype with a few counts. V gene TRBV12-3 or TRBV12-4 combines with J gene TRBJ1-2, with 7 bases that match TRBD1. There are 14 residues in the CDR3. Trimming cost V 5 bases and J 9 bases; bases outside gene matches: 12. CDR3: CASSPSTGTISYTF. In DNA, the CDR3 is TGTGCCAGCAGTCCTTCGACAGGGACGATCAGCTACACCTTC.

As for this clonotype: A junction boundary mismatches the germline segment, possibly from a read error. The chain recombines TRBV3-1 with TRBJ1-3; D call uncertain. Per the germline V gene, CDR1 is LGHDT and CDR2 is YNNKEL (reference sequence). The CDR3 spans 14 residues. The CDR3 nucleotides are TGTGCCAGCAGCCAGGACGGCCCTGGGAACACCATATATTTT. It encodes CASSQDGPGNTIYF.

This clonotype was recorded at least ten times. CDR3 residues: CASSDGYANTGELFF. The DNA of the CDR3 is TGTGCCAGCAGTGACGGGTACGCGAACACCGGGGAGCTGTTTTTT. The chain joins TRBV6-1 to TRBJ2-2; D is unclear. Trimming cost V 3 bases and J 0 bases, with 8 bases left between them. The CDR3 is made up of 15 amino acids. Per germline, CDR1 MNHNS and CDR2 SASEGT.

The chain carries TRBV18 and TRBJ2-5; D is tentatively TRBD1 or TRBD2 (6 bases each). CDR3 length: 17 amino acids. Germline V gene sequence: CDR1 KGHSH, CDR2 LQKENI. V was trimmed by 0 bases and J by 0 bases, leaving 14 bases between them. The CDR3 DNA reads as TGTGCCAGCTCACCACCAGGGGCCGGGGGCTACCAAGAGACCCAGTACTTC. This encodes CASSPPGAGGYQETQYF.

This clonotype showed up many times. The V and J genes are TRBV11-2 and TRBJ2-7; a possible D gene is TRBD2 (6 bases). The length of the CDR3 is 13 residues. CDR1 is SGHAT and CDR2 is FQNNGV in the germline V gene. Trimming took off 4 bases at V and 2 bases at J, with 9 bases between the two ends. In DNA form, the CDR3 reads TGTGCCAGCAGCTCGGGACTTACCTACGAGCAGTACTTC. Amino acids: CASSSGLTYEQYF.

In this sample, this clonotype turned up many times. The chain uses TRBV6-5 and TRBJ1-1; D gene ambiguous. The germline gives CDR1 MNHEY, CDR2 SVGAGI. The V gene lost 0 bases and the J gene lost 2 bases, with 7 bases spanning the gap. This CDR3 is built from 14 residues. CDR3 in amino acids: CASSYSEPNTEAFF. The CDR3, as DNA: TGTGCCAGCAGTTACTCGGAACCCAACACTGAAGCTTTCTTT.

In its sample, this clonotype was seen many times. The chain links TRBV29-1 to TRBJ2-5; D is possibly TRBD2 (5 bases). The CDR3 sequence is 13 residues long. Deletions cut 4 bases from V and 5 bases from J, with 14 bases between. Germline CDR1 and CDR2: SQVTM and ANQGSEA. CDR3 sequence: CSVVVGGGETQYF. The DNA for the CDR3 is TGCAGCGTTGTTGTAGGAGGCGGGGAGACCCAGTACTTC. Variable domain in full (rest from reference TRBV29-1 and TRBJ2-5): SAVISQKPSRDICQRGTSLTIQCQVDSQVTMMFWYRQQPGQSLTLIATANQGSEATYESGFVIDKFPISRPNLTFSTLTVSNMSPEDSSIYLCSVVVGGGETQYFGPGTRLLVL.

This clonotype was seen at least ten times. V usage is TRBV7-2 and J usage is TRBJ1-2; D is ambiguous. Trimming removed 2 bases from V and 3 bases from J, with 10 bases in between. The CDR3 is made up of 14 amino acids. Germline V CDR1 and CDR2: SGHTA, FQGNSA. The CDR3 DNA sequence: TGTGCCAGCAGCTTATCACGAGAGGACTATGGCTACACCTTC. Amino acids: CASSLSREDYGYTF.

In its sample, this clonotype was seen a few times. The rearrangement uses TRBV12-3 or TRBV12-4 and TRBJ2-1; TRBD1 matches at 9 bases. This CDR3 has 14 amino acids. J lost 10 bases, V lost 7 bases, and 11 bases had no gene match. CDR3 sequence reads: CASTTDRGEGEQFF. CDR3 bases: TGTGCCAGCACCACGGACAGGGGAGAAGGCGAGCAGTTCTTC.

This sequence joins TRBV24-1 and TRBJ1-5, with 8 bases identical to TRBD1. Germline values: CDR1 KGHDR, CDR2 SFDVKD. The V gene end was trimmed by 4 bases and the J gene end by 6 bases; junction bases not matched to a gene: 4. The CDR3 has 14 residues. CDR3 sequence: CATSDGQGTQPQHF. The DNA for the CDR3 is TGTGCCACCAGTGACGGACAGGGAACTCAGCCCCAGCATTTT.

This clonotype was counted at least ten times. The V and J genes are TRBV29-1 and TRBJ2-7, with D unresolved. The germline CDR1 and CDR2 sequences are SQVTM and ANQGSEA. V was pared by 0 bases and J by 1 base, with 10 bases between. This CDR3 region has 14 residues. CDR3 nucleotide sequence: TGCAGCGTTGAAGATTCAAACTCGTCCTACGAGCAGTACTTC. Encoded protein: CSVEDSNSSYEQYF.

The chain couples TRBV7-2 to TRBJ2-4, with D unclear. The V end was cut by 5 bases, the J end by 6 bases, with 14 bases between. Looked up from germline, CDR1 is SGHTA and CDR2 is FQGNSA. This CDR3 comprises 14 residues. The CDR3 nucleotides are TGTGCCAGCAGCATTGACGGCTTAACAAACATTCAGTACTTC. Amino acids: CASSIDGLTNIQYF.

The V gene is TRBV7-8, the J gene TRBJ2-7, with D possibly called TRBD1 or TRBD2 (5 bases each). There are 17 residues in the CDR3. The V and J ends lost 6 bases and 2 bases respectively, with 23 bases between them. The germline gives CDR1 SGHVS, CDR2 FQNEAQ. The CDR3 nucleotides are TGTGCCAGCAGTTTACAACGCTTCCGGGACCGGCCCTACGAGCAGTACTTC. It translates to CASSLQRFRDRPYEQYF.

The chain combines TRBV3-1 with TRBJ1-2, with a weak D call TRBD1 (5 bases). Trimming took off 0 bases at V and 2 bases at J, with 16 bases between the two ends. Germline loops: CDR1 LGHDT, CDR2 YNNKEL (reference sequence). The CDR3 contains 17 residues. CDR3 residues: CASSQEGVPGPNYGYTF. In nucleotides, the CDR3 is TGTGCCAGCAGCCAAGAAGGTGTTCCAGGGCCCAACTATGGCTACACCTTC.

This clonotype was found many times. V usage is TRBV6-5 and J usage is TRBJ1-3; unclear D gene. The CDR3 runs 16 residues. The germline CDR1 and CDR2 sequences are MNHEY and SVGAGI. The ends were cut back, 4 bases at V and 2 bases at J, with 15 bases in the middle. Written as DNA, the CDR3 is TGTGCCAGCAGTTCTCCCCTAACAGAGGCTGGAAACACCATATATTTT. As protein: CASSSPLTEAGNTIYF.

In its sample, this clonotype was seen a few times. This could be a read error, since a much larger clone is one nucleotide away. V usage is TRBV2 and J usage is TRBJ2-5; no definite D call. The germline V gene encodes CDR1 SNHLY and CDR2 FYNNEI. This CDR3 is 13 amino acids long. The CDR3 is CASSGTSRETKYF. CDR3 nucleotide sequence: TGTGCCAGCAGTGGAACATCTAGAGAGACCAAGTACTTC.

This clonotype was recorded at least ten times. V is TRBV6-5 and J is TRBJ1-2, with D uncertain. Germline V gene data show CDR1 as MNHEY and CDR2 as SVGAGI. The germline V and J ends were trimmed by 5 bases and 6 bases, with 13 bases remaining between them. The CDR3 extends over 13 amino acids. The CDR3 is CASSPDGFNGYTF. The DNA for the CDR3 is TGTGCCAGCAGTCCGGACGGATTCAATGGCTACACCTTC.

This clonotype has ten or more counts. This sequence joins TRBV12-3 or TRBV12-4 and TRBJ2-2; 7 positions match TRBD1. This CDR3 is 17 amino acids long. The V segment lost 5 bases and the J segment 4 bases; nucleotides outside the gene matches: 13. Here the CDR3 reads CASSLVTGEWGTGELFF. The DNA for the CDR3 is TGTGCCAGCAGTCTTGTCACAGGGGAGTGGGGCACCGGGGAGCTGTTTTTT.

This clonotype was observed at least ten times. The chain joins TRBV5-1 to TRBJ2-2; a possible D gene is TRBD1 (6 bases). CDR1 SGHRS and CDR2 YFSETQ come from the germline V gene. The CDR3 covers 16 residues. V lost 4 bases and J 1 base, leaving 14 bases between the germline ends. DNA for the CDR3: TGCGCCAGCAGCCTCGGACAGAAGCTGAACACCGGGGAGCTGTTTTTT. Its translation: CASSLGQKLNTGELFF.

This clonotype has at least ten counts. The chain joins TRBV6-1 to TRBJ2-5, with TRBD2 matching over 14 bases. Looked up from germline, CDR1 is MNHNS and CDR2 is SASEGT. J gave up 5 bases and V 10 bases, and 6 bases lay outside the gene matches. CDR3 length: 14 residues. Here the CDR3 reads CATSGTSGGETQYF. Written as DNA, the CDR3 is TGTGCCACCTCAGGGACTAGCGGGGGTGAGACCCAGTACTTC.